The 13 T cell receptor beta chains in this list originate from one sample, sequenced in a study of blood T cell repertoires in COVID-19 (dated by TCRdb to between 2020 and 2021). Receptor libraries were prepared by the immunoSEQ multiplex PCR assay. Not all clones reach the TCRdb copy of this immuneACCESS table, which keeps in-frame sequences only. Checked studies attribute under half of the gap to unresolved V genes and leave the rest unexplained. For this sample the table gives about 13,000 clones, of which nearly 90% were detected only once. The top ten clones comprise 2.6% of the sample. Sample: peripheral blood. The receptor set was obtained from a human donor in a cohort sampled during active COVID-19.

The chain links TRBV7-2 to TRBJ1-6; D possibly corresponds to TRBD1 (6 bases). The V gene's germline CDR1 is SGHTA and CDR2 FQGNSA. V lost 4 bases and J lost 9, with 7 bases in between. This CDR3 contains 12 residues. CDR3 region: CASSSQGSPLHF. The CDR3 nucleotides are TGTGCCAGCAGCTCACAGGGTTCACCCCTCCACTTT.

V is TRBV7-6 and J is TRBJ2-5, with D possibly matching TRBD2 (6 bases). V was pared by 1 base and J by 5 bases, with 11 bases between. Germline V gene sequence: CDR1 SGHVS, CDR2 FNYEAQ. The CDR3 has 14 residues. The CDR3 DNA is TGTGCCAGCAGCTTAGGCTGGGCGGGGGAGACCCAGTACTTC. Its translation: CASSLGWAGETQYF.

The chain couples TRBV7-2 to TRBJ1-1, with D maybe TRBD1 (5 bases). Trimming left V 1 base short and J 1 base short, with 10 bases between. CDR3 size: 15 residues. The germline gives CDR1 SGHTA, CDR2 FQGNSA. CDR3 DNA sequence: TGTGCCAGCAGCTTAGAAAGCAGGGAGAACACTGAAGCTTTCTTT. Translating gives CASSLESRENTEAFF.

The chain links TRBV5-1 to TRBJ1-1; tentative D call: TRBD1 (5 bases). This CDR3 has 14 residues. The V and J ends lost 9 bases and 1 base respectively, with 16 bases between them. From germline, CDR1 is SGHRS and CDR2 YFSETQ. The CDR3, as DNA: TGCGCCACCATGCGAGGAACAGGGAACACTGAAGCTTTCTTT. The encoded protein is CATMRGTGNTEAFF.

The chain recombines TRBV6-6 with TRBJ1-1, with D possibly being TRBD1 (5 bases). V gave up 6 bases and J gave up 4 bases, with 12 bases separating them. Germline CDR1 is MNHNY and CDR2 is SVGAGI (reference sequence). This CDR3 spans 13 amino acids. CDR3 bases: TGTGCCAGCAGCCGGGGGGAAGGCACTGAAGCTTTCTTT. This translates into CASSRGEGTEAFF.

The chain links TRBV5-4 to TRBJ2-2; 8 bases match TRBD2. Germline loops: CDR1 SGHNT, CDR2 YYREEE (reference sequence). The CDR3 loop spans 13 amino acids. V lost 10 bases and J lost 4; bases outside the gene matches: 6. This CDR3 is CACRGGLTGELFF. DNA for the CDR3: TGTGCCTGCCGGGGGGGGCTCACCGGGGAGCTGTTTTTT.

In its sample, this clone was seen once. The V call is TRBV5-1, the J call TRBJ2-3, with D perhaps TRBD1 (6 bases). V lost 0 bases and J 0 bases, leaving 11 bases between the germline ends. CDR3 length: 16 amino acids. CDR1 and CDR2 from the germline V gene are SGHRS and YFSETQ. CDR3 in DNA: TGCGCCAGCAGCTTGGGGGTTCAGGGGAGCACAGATACGCAGTATTTT. It specifies CASSLGVQGSTDTQYF.

In its sample, this clone is medium-sized. The V and J genes are TRBV5-4 and TRBJ2-2; TRBD2 is a possible D gene (6 bases). Germline CDR1 reads SGHNT; CDR2 reads YYREEE (reference sequence). The CDR3 contains 14 residues. With 1 base removed from V and 6 bases from J, the gap between germline ends came to 10 bases. In DNA, the CDR3 is TGTGCCAGCAGCTTGCAGCGGAGGGCCGGGGAGCTGTTTTTT. Translating it yields CASSLQRRAGELFF.

The chain uses TRBV7-9 and TRBJ1-5; 8 bases agree with TRBD1. Germline trimming cut 3 bases from V and 5 bases from J; bases unmatched to any gene: 6. Germline CDR1 and CDR2: SEHNR and FQNEAQ (reference sequence). The CDR3 sequence is 15 residues long. The CDR3 reads CASSLDREGYQPQHF. DNA of the CDR3: TGTGCCAGCAGCTTGGACAGGGAGGGTTATCAGCCCCAGCATTTT. The full variable domain, its missing parts supplied by reference TRBV7-9 and TRBJ1-5, is DTGVSQNPRHKITKRGQNVTFRCDPISEHNRLYWYRQTLGQGPEFLTYFQNEAQLEKSRLLSDRFSAERPKGSFSTLEIQRTEQGDSAMYLCASSLDREGYQPQHFGDGTRLSIL.

The CDR3 sequence: CASSLAGGRDEQFF. CDR3 nucleotides: TGTGCCAGCAGTCTAGCGGGGGGACGAGATGAGCAGTTCTTC. The V and J genes are TRBV21-1 and TRBJ2-1; the listed D gene, TRBD2, was not tested against the DNA. TRBV21-1 is deemed a pseudogene. CDR3 length equals 14 residues.

This clone has a single count. The junction does not match germline at one end; this may be a read error. This rearrangement joins TRBV7-7 to TRBJ2-3; TRBD1 matches at 7 bases. Per the germline V gene, CDR1 is SSHAT and CDR2 is FNYEAQ (reference sequence). This CDR3 is built from 15 residues. CDR3 protein: CASSLRQGPGDTQYF. In DNA form, the CDR3 reads TGTGCTAGCAGCTTACGACAGGGTCCGGGAGATACGCAGTATTTT.

V gene TRBV7-8 combines with J gene TRBJ2-1, with TRBD2 identical over 14 bases. This CDR3 spans 15 amino acids. From germline, CDR1 is SGHVS and CDR2 FQNEAQ. V lost 4 bases, J lost 7 bases, and 3 bases stayed unmatched. The DNA of the CDR3 is TGTGCCAGCAGCTGGGGACTAGCGGGGGTGAATGAGCAGTTCTTC. This gives the protein CASSWGLAGVNEQFF.

The chain links TRBV5-1 to TRBJ2-1; 9 bases map to TRBD2. Germline loops: CDR1 SGHRS, CDR2 YFSETQ. V shed 3 bases, J shed 9 bases, and the junction held 7 bases outside the gene matches. This CDR3 contains 14 residues. The CDR3 spells CASSSYSGGGEQFF. For the CDR3, the DNA is TGCGCCAGCAGCTCTTATAGCGGGGGTGGTGAGCAGTTCTTC.